Listed below are T cell receptor beta chains from one sample, sequenced in a study of blood T cell repertoires in COVID-19. The data were produced by immunoSEQ multiplex PCR, yet TCRdb's version contains in-frame clones alone and is incomplete. This table has approximately 200,000 clones, 75% to 90% appearing once. Material for sequencing was PBMCs or T cells enriched from blood (not recorded which). The origin of the receptors is a woman aged 25 to 39 who had been exposed to COVID-19. Each CDR3 is given with its conserved first and last residue. Each record gives: V gene, J gene, D gene, clone size, CDR3 DNA, CDR3 protein. A D gene is named only where the DNA matches it firmly. Expanded clones are given a class, and other clones once, few, many or no size at all.

>TRBV13|TRBJ2-7|TRBD2|-
TGTGCCAGCAGCTCCCGCGGGGGGGCCCAGGAAGAGCAGTACTTC
CASSSRGGAQEEQYF
>TRBV2|TRBJ1-5|-|-
TGTGCCAGCGGGGGGGATCAGCCCCAGCATTTT
CASGGDQPQHF
>TRBV24-1|TRBJ2-2|TRBD2|-
TGTGCCACCAGTGATTCGGGACTAGCGGTTAACACCGGGGAGCTGTTTTTT
CATSDSGLAVNTGELFF
>TRBV11-2|TRBJ1-4|-|-
TGTGCCAGCAGCTTAGCGCCCCCCAGGGGTCGGGGTGAAAAACTGTTTTTT
CASSLAPPRGRGEKLFF
>TRBV5-1|TRBJ2-1|-|-
TGCGCCAGCAGCCCCGGTACTTCTCTCTCCTACAATGAGCAGTTCTTC
CASSPGTSLSYNEQFF
>TRBV7-2|TRBJ1-4|TRBD1|-
TGTGCCAGCAGCTCAGCGGACAGGGGGCCGGAGGTTTCCGAAAAACTGTTTTTT
CASSSADRGPEVSEKLFF
>TRBV18|TRBJ1-1|-|-
TGTGCCAGCTCACCACCCTTACAGGCAGGGTCGGAACCGAACACTGAAGCTTTCTTT
CASSPPLQAGSEPNTEAFF
>TRBV9|TRBJ1-2|-|once
TGTGCCAGCAGCAACCCCAGGGAGGAAGGCTACACCTTC
CASSNPREEGYTF
>TRBV5-1|TRBJ2-1|TRBD1|-
TGCGCCAGCAGCGCCACAGGGGGCCCCCACAATGAGCAGTTCTTC
CASSATGGPHNEQFF
>TRBV19|TRBJ2-2|-|once
TGTGCCAGTAGTAGCTCAGGGCTAGATCTGACCGGGGAGCTGTTTTTT
CASSSSGLDLTGELFF
>TRBV5-1|TRBJ2-3|-|-
TGCGCCAGCAGGTCGTTAGCTAGGTGGACAGATACGCAGTATTTT
CASRSLARWTDTQYF
>TRBV6-5|TRBJ2-1|TRBD1|few
TGTGCCAGCAGCAAGGACAGGGGCGGGCATGAGCAGTTCTTC
CASSKDRGGHEQFF
>TRBV5-1|TRBJ2-7|TRBD1|-
TGCGCCAGCAGCCTGACGTTGGGCTGGACAACAGGGGACTACGAGCAGTACTTC
CASSLTLGWTTGDYEQYF
>TRBV30|TRBJ1-1|TRBD1|-
TGTGCCTGGAGACCCCTTGGCAGGGGGCACGAGACTGAAGCTTTCTTT
CAWRPLGRGHETEAFF
>TRBV6-5|TRBJ2-1|-|-
TGTGCCAGCAGTTACTTCGATGAGCAGTTCTTC
CASSYFDEQFF
>TRBV24-1|TRBJ1-1|-|-
TGTGCCACCAGTGATGGGGGGGGGAACACTGAAGCTTTCTTT
CATSDGGGNTEAFF
>TRBV13|TRBJ1-5|-|-
TGTGCCAGCAGCTCCTACGGGGATCAGCCCCAGCATTTT
CASSSYGDQPQHF
>TRBV30|TRBJ2-2|-|-
TGTGCCTGGAGGCGGGGCTTCACCGGGGAGCTGTTTTTT
CAWRRGFTGELFF
>TRBV28|TRBJ2-7|-|-
TGTGCCAGCAGTTTCGGGTCCTGGAGGTACGAGCAGTACTTC
CASSFGSWRYEQYF
>TRBV5-1|TRBJ1-3|TRBD1|-
TGCGCCAGCAGCCCTGGGACAGGGACTGGAAACACCATATATTTT
CASSPGTGTGNTIYF
>TRBV7-4|TRBJ2-4|-|-
TGTGCCAGCAGCCCTAGTCAGGGGACGGGCAAAAACATTCAGTACTTC
CASSPSQGTGKNIQYF
>TRBV14|TRBJ2-7|TRBD1|-
TGTGCCAGCAGCGCCGGGACAGGGGTATACGAGCAGTACTTC
CASSAGTGVYEQYF
>TRBV5-5|TRBJ1-4|-|-
TGTGCCAGCAGCAGGGGTAATGAAAAACTGTTTTTT
CASSRGNEKLFF
>TRBV12-3/TRBV12-4|TRBJ2-1|-|-
TGTGCCAGCAGTTGGTCAGGGTCTGAGCAGTTCTTC
CASSWSGSEQFF
>TRBV6-5|TRBJ1-3|-|-
TGTGCCAGCACCCGGACAAGAAGCTCTGGAAACACCATATATTTT
CASTRTRSSGNTIYF
>TRBV9|TRBJ2-1|TRBD1|-
TGTGCCAGCAGCCCGGGACAGGGTTGGAGTGAGCAGTTCTTC
CASSPGQGWSEQFF
>TRBV18|TRBJ2-7|-|-
TGTGCCAGCTCACTTTACGCGACTGGAGTCAGTAAAATCGAGCAGTACTTC
CASSLYATGVSKIEQYF
>TRBV6-6|TRBJ1-2|TRBD1|-
TGTGCCAGCAGTCCCAGGGGGGGACAGGGGGTAGCTAACTATGGCTACACCTTC
CASSPRGGQGVANYGYTF
>TRBV6-2/TRBV6-3|TRBJ1-6|-|-
TGTGCCAGCAGTTACCCCGGACAGAACAATTCACCCCTCCACTTT
CASSYPGQNNSPLHF
>TRBV5-6|TRBJ1-2|-|-
TGTGCCAGCAGCTTTTTCGACCGGCCGACTTATGGCTACACCTTC
CASSFFDRPTYGYTF
>TRBV30|TRBJ2-7|TRBD1|-
TGTGCCTGGAGTGTATACGAGGGGGCGGTCGAGCAGTACTTC
CAWSVYEGAVEQYF
>TRBV3-1/TRBV3-2|TRBJ1-1|-|-
TGTGCCAGCAGCCAAGACAGCGGGAAAGCTTTCTTT
CASSQDSGKAFF
>TRBV7-2|TRBJ1-5|-|-
TGTGCCAGCAGCTTATCCACAGGGAAGAATCAGCCCCAGCATTTT
CASSLSTGKNQPQHF
>TRBV18|TRBJ1-5|-|-
TGTGCCAGCTCACCCGCGGAGGGAGGCTCAAATCAGCCCCAGCATTTT
CASSPAEGGSNQPQHF
>TRBV3-1/TRBV3-2|TRBJ1-1|TRBD1|-
TGTGCCAGCAGCCGTCGGACAGGGATTCACACTGAAGCTTTCTTT
CASSRRTGIHTEAFF
>TRBV5-4|TRBJ2-7|-|-
TGTGCCAGCAGCTTCGCGGGGATCTACGAGCAGTACTTC
CASSFAGIYEQYF
>TRBV19|TRBJ1-3|TRBD1|-
TGTGCCAGTAGTATGGGGACAGGAGGGTCTGGAAACACCATATATTTT
CASSMGTGGSGNTIYF
>TRBV20-1|TRBJ2-7|-|-
TGCAGTGCTAGTCCAGCAGGGTCCTACGAGCAGTACTTC
CSASPAGSYEQYF
>TRBV6-1|TRBJ2-2|-|-
TGTGCCAGCAGTGATCGGAGGGACACCGGGGAGCTGTTTTTT
CASSDRRDTGELFF
>TRBV6-5|TRBJ1-2|TRBD1|-
TGTGCCAGCAGACGCCTGGACAGGGAGGGAAGCTACACCTTC
CASRRLDREGSYTF
>TRBV18|TRBJ1-5|TRBD1|-
TGTGCCAGCTCACCCTTTGGGACAGAAAATCAGCCCCAGCATTTT
CASSPFGTENQPQHF